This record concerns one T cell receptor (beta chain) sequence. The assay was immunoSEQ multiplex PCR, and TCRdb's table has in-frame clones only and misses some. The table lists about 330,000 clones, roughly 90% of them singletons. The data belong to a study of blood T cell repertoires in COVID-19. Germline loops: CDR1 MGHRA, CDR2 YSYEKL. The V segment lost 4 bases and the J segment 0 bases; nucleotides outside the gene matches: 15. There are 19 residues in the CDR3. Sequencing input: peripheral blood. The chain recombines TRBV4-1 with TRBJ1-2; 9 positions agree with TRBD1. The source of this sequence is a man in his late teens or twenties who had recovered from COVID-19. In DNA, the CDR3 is TGCGCCAGCAGCCGAGCCCCCGGGACAGGGTACCCGACTAACTATGGCTACACCTTC. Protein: CASSRAPGTGYPTNYGYTF.